This T cell receptor beta chain was found in a study of vaccination effects on CD4 cells after COVID-19. The overall study: Vaccination of participants consisted of two doses of either the BNT162b2 or mRNA-1273 vaccine.

This table comes from immunoSEQ multiplex PCR, and its TCRdb copy is limited to in-frame clones, with some not included. Among around 30,000 clones listed, about 63% were seen once. This clone appeared a single time. As yet, its antigen is unknown. Viral peptide pools were used in the ViraFEST assay to expand antigen-specific CD4+ T cells, and sequencing came afterward. Cultured cells yielded isolated CD4+ T cells after less than 11 days. IL-2 at roughly 9.7 IU/ml and peptides at 9.5 to 10 ug/ml were added to cultured PBMC, fewer than 2.5 million per well. Study outcomes and limitations: Long after vaccination, the clones induced by infection and by vaccine shrank markedly in size. Healthy vaccinees had only 1 of 255 vaccine-induced clones cross-react with common cold coronaviruses.

The clonotype originates from a human donor who received a COVID-19 vaccine. Material: CD4+ T cells from PBMCs cultured with HCoV-229E spike peptides, obtained before COVID-19 vaccination.

Here the CDR3 reads CASSQEGTVEGRQFF. In DNA, the CDR3 is TGCGCCAGCAGCCAAGAAGGGACGGTAGAAGGGCGGCAGTTCTTC. The rearrangement links TRBV4-1 to TRBJ2-1; the D gene could be TRBD1 or TRBD2 (5 bases each). CDR3 size: 15 residues. V was trimmed by 0 bases and J by 12 bases, leaving 18 bases between them. In germline, CDR1 is MGHRA, CDR2 YSYEKL.